Listed below are T cell receptor beta chains from one sample, sequenced in a study of control samples from healthy donors and cancer patients. TCRdb's table, derived via immunoSEQ multiplex PCR, lists solely in-frame clones and lacks some. The data include 150,000 to 200,000 clones; the top ten clones carry less than 2.5%. Sequenced input: blood. These receptors were obtained from a woman in her twenties or thirties in good health. Each CDR3 is given with its conserved first and last residue. The D gene is left open where the match is weak.

v_gene	j_gene	d_gene	CDR3nt	CDR3aa
TRBV7-2	TRBJ1-2	-	TGTGCCAGCGGCAACATGGCTCGCGGCTACACCTTC	CASGNMARGYTF
TRBV5-4	TRBJ1-4	-	TGTGCCAGCAGCCCCTTCCGGGACTATGAAAAACTGTTTTTT	CASSPFRDYEKLFF
TRBV19	TRBJ1-1	-	TGTGCCAGTAGTAACCAGAACACTGAAGCTTTCTTT	CASSNQNTEAFF
TRBV13	TRBJ1-2	-	TGTGCCAGCAGCCCCGCCTTGGATCCGAGAACCTACTATGGCTACACCTTC	CASSPALDPRTYYGYTF
TRBV6-5	TRBJ2-5	TRBD1	TGTGCCAGCAGTTACAGTGGGACAGGGTCTGAAGAGACCCAGTACTTC	CASSYSGTGSEETQYF
TRBV18	TRBJ2-7	-	TGTGCCAGCTCACCACCGCAGACCTACGAGCAGTACTTC	CASSPPQTYEQYF
TRBV24-1	TRBJ1-6	TRBD1	TGTGCCACCCAGGGACAGGGGAATTCACCCCTCCACTTT	CATQGQGNSPLHF
TRBV6-2/TRBV6-3	TRBJ1-1	-	TGTGCCAGCAGTTACCCGACAGAAGCTTTCTTT	CASSYPTEAFF
TRBV7-2	TRBJ1-1	-	TGTGCCAGCAGCTTAATGGGTCGGGGGCAGGACACTGAAGCTTTCTTT	CASSLMGRGQDTEAFF
TRBV24-1	TRBJ1-2	-	TGTGCCACCAGTCCAAAGGGGGGACATACTAACTATGGCTACACCTTC	CATSPKGGHTNYGYTF
TRBV7-9	TRBJ1-4	-	TGTGCCAGCAGCTTAGATGGGTTTGCAACTAATGAAAAACTGTTTTTT	CASSLDGFATNEKLFF
TRBV4-1	TRBJ1-2	-	TGCGCCAGCAGCCCTGGGACCTTTAGGGGCTACACCTTC	CASSPGTFRGYTF
TRBV7-2	TRBJ1-5	-	TGTGCCAGCAGCTTTTACAGCAGCAATCAGCCCCAGCATTTT	CASSFYSSNQPQHF
TRBV4-1	TRBJ2-1	-	TGCGCCAGCAGCCAAGGTCGACTGGTCTCCTACAATGAGCAGTTCTTC	CASSQGRLVSYNEQFF
TRBV6-5	TRBJ1-1	-	TGTGCCAGCCTCAGGTACACTGAAGCTTTCTTT	CASLRYTEAFF
TRBV19	TRBJ1-4	-	TGTGCCAGTAGTATGTCTTGGGTTGAGGTCGAAAAACTGTTTTTT	CASSMSWVEVEKLFF
TRBV11-2	TRBJ2-7	-	TGTGCCAGCAGCTTAGATCCCGTCTACGAGCAGTACTTC	CASSLDPVYEQYF
TRBV18	TRBJ1-1	-	TGTGCCAGCTCCCGTTCGGGGCGGAACACTGAAGCTTTCTTT	CASSRSGRNTEAFF
TRBV21-1	TRBJ1-1	-	TGTGCCAGCAGCAAAGAAGGGACAGTGAACACTGAAGCTTTCTTT	CASSKEGTVNTEAFF
TRBV3-1/TRBV3-2	TRBJ2-7	-	TGTGCCAGCAGCCGATCACGACAGCCCTACGAGCAGTACTTC	CASSRSRQPYEQYF
TRBV5-1	TRBJ1-1	-	TGCGCCAGCAGCCCGGTAGGGGTAAGGAACACTGAAGCTTTCTTT	CASSPVGVRNTEAFF
TRBV6-5	TRBJ2-7	-	TGTGCCAGCAGTTTGGAGTTAGGTACAGCTTACGAGCAGTACTTC	CASSLELGTAYEQYF
TRBV7-2	TRBJ1-2	-	TGTGCCAGCAGCTTATACCCGGACTATGGCTACACCTTC	CASSLYPDYGYTF
TRBV6-1	TRBJ1-4	TRBD1	TGTGCCAGCAGTGAAGGACAGGGCAATGAAAAACTGTTTTTT	CASSEGQGNEKLFF
TRBV2	TRBJ2-1	TRBD1	TGTGCCAGCAGTCCCAGAGGGGGCCGGTTCTTC	CASSPRGGRFF
TRBV28	TRBJ1-5	TRBD1	TGTGCCAGCAGTCCTTCCTTCCGGGACAGGGGGCGGATTGGGAATCAGCCCCAGCATTTT	CASSPSFRDRGRIGNQPQHF
TRBV28	TRBJ2-1	TRBD2	TGTGCCAGCAGACTAGCGGTCCTCTCCTACAATGAGCAGTTCTTC	CASRLAVLSYNEQFF
TRBV11-2	TRBJ2-7	-	TGTGCCAGCAGCTTAAGCAGAGCAGGGTCCAACGAGCAGTACTTC	CASSLSRAGSNEQYF
TRBV6-5	TRBJ1-5	-	TGTGCCAGCAGCTACGGGGTGGCTCAGCCCCAGCATTTT	CASSYGVAQPQHF
TRBV9	TRBJ2-3	-	TGTGCCAGCAGCGTAGGTCCGGCTCGAGGCACAGATACGCAGTATTTT	CASSVGPARGTDTQYF
TRBV5-6	TRBJ1-3	-	TGTGCCAGCAGCTTGGGTGGAAACACCATATATTTT	CASSLGGNTIYF
TRBV29-1	TRBJ1-5	-	TGCAGCGTTGGGACAGTTCGAGGTCAGCCCCAGCATTTT	CSVGTVRGQPQHF
TRBV27	TRBJ2-2	-	TGTGCCAGCAGCCGGGGGCCCGGGGAGCTGTTTTTT	CASSRGPGELFF
TRBV29-1	TRBJ1-2	TRBD1	TGCAGCGACAAGGGACAGTCCTATGGCTACACCTTC	CSDKGQSYGYTF
TRBV7-3	TRBJ1-4	-	TGTGCCAGCGGGTCTGGTTGGGGAGCAACTAATGAAAAACTGTTTTTT	CASGSGWGATNEKLFF
TRBV28	TRBJ1-2	-	TGTGCCAGCCAGGGGTTTAACTATGGCTACACCTTC	CASQGFNYGYTF
TRBV27	TRBJ2-7	-	TGTGCCAGCAGTTTAAAGGGGGGAGGGAGTGCCTACGAGCAGTACTTC	CASSLKGGGSAYEQYF
TRBV28	TRBJ1-4	TRBD1	TGTGCCAGCAGAAGACGGGACAGCCTCCCTGAAAAACTGTTTTTT	CASRRRDSLPEKLFF
TRBV18	TRBJ1-5	-	TGTGCCAGCTCACCGGTAGCCGGATATAGCAATCAGCCCCAGCATTTT	CASSPVAGYSNQPQHF
TRBV6-5	TRBJ1-1	-	TGTGCCAGCAGTTACTCGGACGTCCCTGGCACTGAAGCTTTCTTT	CASSYSDVPGTEAFF
TRBV5-6	TRBJ2-7	-	TGTGCCAGCGGGTCTTACGAGCAGTACTTC	CASGSYEQYF
TRBV27	TRBJ1-6	-	TGTGCCAGCAGTTTTTTGGGGTCACCCCTCCACTTT	CASSFLGSPLHF
TRBV7-8	TRBJ2-3	-	TGTGCCAGCAGCAAAATGTGGGATCCTAGCACAGATACGCAGTATTTT	CASSKMWDPSTDTQYF
TRBV5-1	TRBJ1-5	-	TGCGCCACCACCTTGACTAATCAGCCCCAGCATTTT	CATTLTNQPQHF
TRBV28	TRBJ1-5	-	TGTGCCAGCAACGTTGACACTTACGGACGTCAGCCCCAGCATTTT	CASNVDTYGRQPQHF
TRBV28	TRBJ1-4	TRBD1	TGTGCCAGCCACGAGGGGACAGGCAATGAAAAACTGTTTTTT	CASHEGTGNEKLFF
TRBV11-2	TRBJ1-3	-	TGTGCCAGCAGCTCTCCGAAGGGTGGGAGGCCAGGAAACACCATATATTTT	CASSSPKGGRPGNTIYF
TRBV27	TRBJ2-3	-	TGTGCCAGCAGTTTAGCGCCTACAAGCACAGATACGCAGTATTTT	CASSLAPTSTDTQYF
TRBV12-3/TRBV12-4	TRBJ1-1	-	TGTGCCAGCAACCGGGGCCGAACCGCTGAAGCTTTCTTT	CASNRGRTAEAFF
TRBV5-1	TRBJ1-1	-	TGCGCCAGCAGCGTCCGGGGAGGCGGATCCGGGAACACTGAAGCTTTCTTT	CASSVRGGGSGNTEAFF
TRBV9	TRBJ2-5	-	TGTGCCAGCAGTACCGGGACCCCCGGCCGGGAGACCCAGTACTTC	CASSTGTPGRETQYF
TRBV4-1	TRBJ1-5	TRBD1	TGCGCCAGCAGCCAAACACAGGGGGGGGGCAATCAGCCCCAGCATTTT	CASSQTQGGGNQPQHF
TRBV6-6	TRBJ1-5	-	TGTGCCAGCAGTCGACAACAGGGAAGGGTGGGCAATCAGCCCCAGCATTTT	CASSRQQGRVGNQPQHF
TRBV12-3/TRBV12-4	TRBJ2-3	-	TGTGCCAGCAGTTCCGGGACTGAAGATACGCAGTATTTT	CASSSGTEDTQYF
TRBV5-1	TRBJ2-7	-	TGCGCCAGCAGCTTGGTGACACGCAAGACCTACGAGCAGTACTTC	CASSLVTRKTYEQYF
TRBV25-1	TRBJ2-1	-	TGTGCCAGCAGTGAATATTCTAGCGTAAAGTACAATGAGCAGTTCTTC	CASSEYSSVKYNEQFF
TRBV5-1	TRBJ2-2	TRBD1	TGCGCCAGCATGACCTTCACAGGGGATTCCGGGGAGCTGTTTTTT	CASMTFTGDSGELFF
TRBV4-3	TRBJ2-3	TRBD2	TGCGCCAGCAGCCAAGGGAGGGGCGGGGGGGCAGATACGCAGTATTTT	CASSQGRGGGADTQYF
TRBV7-9	TRBJ1-2	-	TGTGCCAGCAGCTTAGCAGGAGACCCCCATGGCTACACCTTC	CASSLAGDPHGYTF